Listed here are 32 T cell receptor beta chains from one sample, sequenced in a study of memory CD4+ T cells and cytomegalovirus serostatus. Single viable CD3+CD4+CD8-CD45RO+ cells were sorted as the memory CD4+ T cells. Repertoires were generated with immunoSEQ multiplex PCR, while TCRdb's copy carries only in-frame clones and drops some. Here the sample spans about 80,000 clones, around 80% being singletons. Sequenced input: memory CD4+ T cells from blood. These receptors were collected from an adult in good health and CMV-seronegative.

V gene TRBV5-1 combines with J gene TRBJ1-1, with D possibly being TRBD1 (5 bases). Germline V lookup: CDR1 SGHRS, CDR2 YFSETQ. With 4 bases removed from V and 5 bases from J, the gap between germline ends came to 12 bases. There are 13 residues in the CDR3. CDR3 residues: CASSPRGDTEAFF. For the CDR3, the DNA is TGCGCCAGCAGCCCGAGGGGAGATACTGAAGCTTTCTTT.

The rearrangement uses TRBV30 and TRBJ2-1; D gene uncertain. The CDR3 has 11 residues. V gave up 5 bases and J gave up 7 bases, with 9 bases separating them. Germline V lookup: CDR1 GTSNPN, CDR2 SVGIG (reference sequence). DNA of the CDR3: TGTGCCTGGGGACGCTCTAATGAGCAGTTCTTC. Its protein is CAWGRSNEQFF.

The rearrangement joins TRBV4-3 to TRBJ2-1; a possible D gene is TRBD2 (6 bases). V shed 1 base and J shed 0 bases, with 13 bases lying between them. The CDR3 sequence is 17 residues long. The V gene's germline CDR1 is LGHNA and CDR2 YSLEER. In nucleotides, the CDR3 is TGCGCCAGCAGCCAAGTTCGGGGGTCGAGCTCCTACAATGAGCAGTTCTTC. As protein: CASSQVRGSSSYNEQFF.

The V call is TRBV30, the J call TRBJ1-2; D gene ambiguous. The CDR3 contains 16 residues. Germline-derived CDR1 and CDR2 are GTSNPN and SVGIG (reference sequence). V lost 0 bases and J lost 4, with 18 bases in between. The CDR3 sequence: CAWSVLGIGRGYGYTF. CDR3 in DNA: TGTGCCTGGAGTGTATTAGGGATTGGGAGAGGCTATGGCTACACCTTC.

The chain couples TRBV7-3 to TRBJ2-7; TRBD1 aligns across 9 bases. V lost 5 bases, J lost 6 bases, and 5 bases stayed unmatched. The CDR3 sequence is 13 residues long. Germline CDR1 SGHTA, CDR2 FQGTGA. The chain's CDR3 is CASSLGQGREQYF. For the CDR3, the DNA is TGTGCCAGCAGCCTAGGACAGGGGCGCGAGCAGTACTTC.

The chain has TRBV5-1 and TRBJ2-5; tentative D call: TRBD1 (5 bases). CDR3 length: 14 residues. V was trimmed by 0 bases and J by 1 base, leaving 7 bases between them. Germline V CDR1 and CDR2: SGHRS, YFSETQ. In DNA form, the CDR3 reads TGCGCCAGCAGCTTGGGACAGACCCAAGAGACCCAGTACTTC. Amino acids: CASSLGQTQETQYF.

The rearrangement links TRBV2 to TRBJ1-2; D call uncertain. Germline V CDR1 and CDR2: SNHLY, FYNNEI. The CDR3 extends over 11 amino acids. Trimming stripped 5 bases from V and 5 bases from J, with 6 bases between. The CDR3 sequence is CASSWGYGYTF. CDR3 bases: TGTGCCAGCAGTTGGGGTTATGGCTACACCTTC.

The chain employs TRBV6-1 and TRBJ2-3; no firm D call. Looked up from germline, CDR1 is MNHNS and CDR2 is SASEGT. CDR3 size: 15 residues. V was pared by 2 bases and J by 2 bases, with 11 bases between. The CDR3 region has the DNA TGTGCCAGCAGTGAACGTGGTTCGATCACAGATACGCAGTATTTT. Translating it yields CASSERGSITDTQYF.

This chain joins TRBV27 and TRBJ1-6; TRBD1 might be the D (5 bases). V lost 2 bases to trimming and J lost 8 bases, with 19 bases between them. The V gene's germline CDR1 is MNHEY and CDR2 SMNVEV (reference sequence). The CDR3 is made up of 17 amino acids. CDR3 DNA: TGTGCCAGCAGTTTACGATCCCGGGACGGGCCTTATTCACCCCTCCACTTT. Protein product: CASSLRSRDGPYSPLHF.

The rearrangement uses TRBV9 and TRBJ1-2; 7 nucleotides align to TRBD1. J lost 8 bases, V lost 2 bases, and 12 bases had no gene match. Germline values: CDR1 SGDLS, CDR2 YYNGEE. The CDR3 covers 15 residues. CDR3 coding DNA: TGTGCCAGCAGCGTTAGACAGGGTTTGTCTGCGGGCTACACCTTC. Amino acids: CASSVRQGLSAGYTF. The full variable domain, rest sourced from reference TRBV9 and TRBJ1-2, is DSGVTQTPKHLITATGQRVTLRCSPRSGDLSVYWYQQSLDQGLQFLIQYYNGEERAKGNILERFSAQQFPDLHSELNLSSLELGDSALYFCASSVRQGLSAGYTFGSGTRLTVV.

V is TRBV5-1 and J is TRBJ2-5; 14 bases match TRBD2. CDR3 size: 16 residues. Losses at the gene ends were 3 bases for V and 4 bases for J; bases not matched to a gene: 5. Germline CDR1 reads SGHRS; CDR2 reads YFSETQ. The CDR3 DNA follows: TGCGCCAGCAGCTCGACTAGCGGGGGGGCCGGAGAGACCCAGTACTTC. Translation gives CASSSTSGGAGETQYF.

The CDR3 sequence is CASNTPGSGDRVEQYF. CDR3 in DNA: TGTGCCAGCAATACACCGGGGAGTGGGGACAGGGTCGAGCAGTACTTC. The V call is TRBV28, the J call TRBJ2-7; 9 bases fit TRBD1. The V gene's germline CDR1 is MDHEN and CDR2 SYDVKM. The ends lost 7 bases at V and 6 bases at J; junction bases unmatched: 16. CDR3 length: 16 residues. The variable domain in full, with the rest retrieved from reference TRBV28 and TRBJ2-7, is DVKVTQSSRYLVKRTGEKVFLECVQDMDHENMFWYRQDPGLGLRLIYFSYDVKMKEKGDIPEGYSVSREKKERFSLILESASTNQTSMYLCASNTPGSGDRVEQYFGPGTRLTVT.

The V gene is TRBV5-5, the J gene TRBJ1-1; TRBD1 is a possible D gene (5 bases). Trimming removed 0 bases at V and 5 bases at J, with 11 bases between. The CDR3 loop spans 14 amino acids. Germline V gene lookup returns CDR1 SGHKS and CDR2 YYEKEE (reference sequence). The CDR3 DNA is TGTGCCAGCAGCTTGGTGGAGGGGATTACTGAAGCTTTCTTT. It is translated as CASSLVEGITEAFF.

The chain joins TRBV11-2 to TRBJ2-3; 7 bases fit TRBD1. CDR1 and CDR2 from the germline V gene are SGHAT and FQNNGV. Trimming cost V 2 bases and J 3 bases; bases outside gene matches: 8. The CDR3 consists of 16 residues. CDR3 region: CASSLLQGSITDTQYF. CDR3 nucleotides: TGTGCCAGCAGCTTACTACAGGGGAGTATTACAGATACGCAGTATTTT.

The CDR3 spells CASSRDRGPYEQYF. CDR3 nucleotide sequence: TGTGCCAGCAGTCGCGACAGGGGCCCCTACGAGCAGTACTTC. This chain joins TRBV7-3 and TRBJ2-7; 8 bases align to TRBD1. Germline CDR1 SGHTA, CDR2 FQGTGA. With V trimmed by 6 bases and J by 2 bases, 6 bases remained unmatched. This CDR3 comprises 14 residues. Using reference TRBV7-3 and TRBJ2-7 for the parts outside the CDR3, the full variable domain is GAGVSQTPSNKVTEKGKYVELRCDPISGHTALYWYRQSLGQGPEFLIYFQGTGAADDSGLPNDRFFAVRPEGSVSTLKIQRTERGDSAVYLCASSRDRGPYEQYFGPGTRLTVT.

This clone has a handful of counts. The chain combines TRBV28 with TRBJ1-5; 8 positions match TRBD1. Germline-derived CDR1 and CDR2 are MDHEN and SYDVKM. The V segment lost 2 bases and the J segment 5 bases; nucleotides outside the gene matches: 11. This CDR3 is built from 17 residues. CDR3 sequence reads: CASSLLNLGTGYQPQHF. For the CDR3, the DNA is TGTGCCAGCAGTTTACTGAACCTCGGGACAGGCTATCAGCCCCAGCATTTT.

The V gene is TRBV28, the J gene TRBJ1-5, with unresolved D. CDR3 length equals 15 residues. CDR1 and CDR2 from the germline V gene are MDHEN and SYDVKM. V was cut by 1 base and J by 0 bases, with 7 bases left in between. DNA of the CDR3: TGTGCCAGCAGTTTATTAGACGATAGCAATCAGCCCCAGCATTTT. This translates into CASSLLDDSNQPQHF.

This clone was seen just once. The chain joins TRBV12-5 to TRBJ1-5, with 7 bases matching TRBD1. The CDR3 length is 13 residues. Germline values: CDR1 LGHNT, CDR2 FRNRAP. The CDR3 nucleotides are TGTGCCGCAGGGGGGGATAGCAATCAGCCCCAGCATTTT. Protein sequence: CAAGGDSNQPQHF.

This CDR3 is CASSRDSGSQETQYF. The CDR3 bases are TGTGCCAGCAGTAGAGACTCAGGTTCCCAAGAGACCCAGTACTTC. The chain carries TRBV25-1 and TRBJ2-5, with D hard to call. The V gene's germline CDR1 is MGHDK and CDR2 SYGVNS. The CDR3 consists of 15 residues. The ends were cut back, 5 bases at V and 1 base at J, with 14 bases in the middle.

The chain combines TRBV6-6 with TRBJ1-1, with 7 positions matching TRBD1. CDR3 length: 14 residues. J gave up 1 base and V 8 bases, and 7 bases lay outside the gene matches. Germline V lookup: CDR1 MNHNY, CDR2 SVGAGI (reference sequence). This CDR3 reads CASGTGTANTEAFF. The CDR3 region has the DNA TGTGCCAGCGGGACCGGGACAGCGAACACTGAAGCTTTCTTT.

This chain connects TRBV7-2 to TRBJ2-7; possibly TRBD1 for D (6 bases). The CDR3 contains 15 residues. The germline CDR1 and CDR2 sequences are SGHTA and FQGNSA. V was shortened by 1 base and J by 4 bases, with 14 bases between the two germline ends. CDR3 sequence: CASSLDWGPGYEQYF. Written as DNA, the CDR3 is TGTGCCAGCAGCTTAGATTGGGGGCCAGGTTACGAGCAGTACTTC.

This rearrangement joins TRBV28 to TRBJ2-7; D gene ambiguous. Per germline, CDR1 MDHEN and CDR2 SYDVKM. Trimming pared 5 bases from V and 4 bases from J, leaving 9 bases between. The CDR3 is 12 amino acids. CDR3 loop: CASSNYLYEQYF. For the CDR3, the DNA is TGTGCCAGCAGTAACTATCTTTACGAGCAGTACTTC.

The CDR3 protein is CATSRVVGEKLFF. The CDR3 coding sequence is TGTGCCACCAGCAGAGTAGTTGGGGAAAAACTGTTTTTT. The V gene is TRBV15, the J gene TRBJ1-4, with D unclear. This CDR3 has 13 residues. In germline, CDR1 is LNHNV, CDR2 YYDKDF (reference sequence). Trimming removed 1 base at V and 8 bases at J, with 8 bases between. The variable domain in full, with the rest retrieved from reference TRBV15 and TRBJ1-4, is DAMVIQNPRYQVTQFGKPVTLSCSQTLNHNVMYWYQQKSSQAPKLLFHYYDKDFNNEADTPDNFQSRRPNTSFCFLDIRSPGLGDTAMYLCATSRVVGEKLFFGSGTQLSVL.

The J gene is TRBJ2-4, the V gene TRBV5-6; D gene unclear. Germline V gives CDR1 SGHDT, CDR2 YYEEEE. The CDR3 runs to 11 residues. The V end was cut by 2 bases, the J end by 8 bases, with 5 bases between. CDR3 region: CASSFQDIQYF. CDR3 bases: TGTGCCAGCAGCTTCCAGGACATTCAGTACTTC.

The chain links TRBV7-3 to TRBJ2-2; possible D gene TRBD2, 6 bases. The V end lost 3 bases, the J end lost 5 bases, and 13 bases lay between the germline ends. This CDR3 spans 15 amino acids. Per the germline V gene, CDR1 is SGHTA and CDR2 is FQGTGA. The CDR3 spells CASSFPGAGTGELFF. CDR3 coding DNA: TGTGCCAGCAGCTTCCCCGGGGCGGGAACCGGGGAGCTGTTTTTT.

This clone was seen more than once but under ten times. A read error may account for a junction end that differs from germline. The chain has TRBV7-7 and TRBJ1-1; the D is unclear. Germline V gene lookup returns CDR1 SSHAT and CDR2 FNYEAQ (reference sequence). This CDR3 has 13 residues. This CDR3 is CASSVTQNTEAFF. The CDR3 nucleotides read TGTGCTAGCAGCGTCACACAGAACACTGAAGCTTTCTTT.

V is TRBV5-4 and J is TRBJ1-2; TRBD1 is a possible D gene (6 bases). V gave up 4 bases and J gave up 7 bases, with 14 bases separating them. This CDR3 comprises 13 residues. The V gene's germline CDR1 is SGHNT and CDR2 YYREEE (reference sequence). The CDR3 sequence is CASSPAGASGYTF. The CDR3 DNA sequence: TGTGCCAGCAGCCCGGCGGGGGCTAGTGGCTACACCTTC. Looking up the rest from reference TRBV5-4 and TRBJ1-2 gives the full variable domain: ETGVTQSPTHLIKTRGQQVTLRCSSQSGHNTVSWYQQALGQGPQFIFQYYREEENGRGNFPPRFSGLQFPNYSSELNVNALELDDSALYLCASSPAGASGYTFGSGTRLTVV.

V is TRBV7-3 and J is TRBJ2-2; D is possibly TRBD1 (6 bases). Germline lookup yields CDR1 SGHTA and CDR2 FQGTGA. V lost 2 bases and J 6 bases, leaving 7 bases between the germline ends. The length of the CDR3 is 13 residues. In DNA form, the CDR3 reads TGTGCCAGCAGCTTACAGGGGTCCGGGGAGCTGTTTTTT. Its protein product is CASSLQGSGELFF.

V usage is TRBV10-3 and J usage is TRBJ1-3, with TRBD1 as a possible D gene (6 bases). The V end lost 2 bases, the J end lost 5 bases, and 7 bases lay between the germline ends. The CDR3 has 13 residues. Germline CDR1 and CDR2: ENHRY and SYGVKD. CDR3 coding DNA: TGTGCCATCAGTGAGACAGGGAGAAACACCATATATTTT. It is translated as CAISETGRNTIYF.

The chain carries TRBV7-9 and TRBJ2-1; D is possibly TRBD1 or TRBD2 (5 bases each). This CDR3 spans 13 amino acids. From germline, CDR1 is SEHNR and CDR2 FQNEAQ (reference sequence). V shed 5 bases and J shed 3 bases, with 8 bases lying between them. For the CDR3, the DNA is TGTGCCAGCAGCCGAGGGGTCTACAATGAGCAGTTCTTC. Amino acid sequence: CASSRGVYNEQFF.

This clone was counted only a few times. The rearrangement uses TRBV7-9 and TRBJ1-1, with D unresolved. Per the germline V gene, CDR1 is SEHNR and CDR2 is FQNEAQ (reference sequence). V lost 4 bases and J lost 11, with 11 bases in between. This CDR3 is built from 11 residues. The CDR3 bases are TGTGCCAGCAGCTCGAGTGGGATGGCTTTCTTT. Encoded protein: CASSSSGMAFF.

This clone has a single count. This chain's CDR3 is CASSLAPRGGYGYTF. The DNA of the CDR3 is TGTGCCAGCAGCTTAGCTCCCCGCGGTGGCTATGGCTACACCTTC. The rearrangement links TRBV5-6 to TRBJ1-2, with D unclear. CDR3 length: 15 amino acids. Per germline, CDR1 SGHDT and CDR2 YYEEEE. V gave up 2 bases and J gave up 4 bases, with 15 bases separating them.